The text below deals with one T cell receptor beta chain. This sample was taken from a study of blood T cell repertoires in COVID-19. On the study more broadly: Donors in the United States, Italy and Spain gave samples during acute or convalescent COVID-19. PBMCs, B-cell-depleted T cells, or T cells provided the cDNA or gDNA that made up the material.

Authors' processing steps: Reference gene primer amplification in the assay estimated nucleated cell counts. Here immunoSEQ multiplex PCR was the method, and the copy in TCRdb shows in-frame clones only, minus some. V, J and clone size derive from that table, while D and trimming were established from the DNA sequence. The data hold roughly 41,000 clones, with about 87% observed a single time. The V gene's germline CDR1 is SGHNT and CDR2 YYREEE (reference sequence). CDR3 length equals 18 residues. The V and J ends lost 0 bases and 2 bases, in that order; junction bases with no gene match: 9. The material sequenced was peripheral blood. The rearrangement links TRBV5-4 to TRBJ2-3; 10 bases align to TRBD2. The TCR comes from a human donor in a cohort sampled during active COVID-19. For the CDR3, the DNA is TGTGCCAGCAGCTTGGCCGGGGTAGCGGGAGGATCCACAGATACGCAGTATTTT. This encodes CASSLAGVAGGSTDTQYF.